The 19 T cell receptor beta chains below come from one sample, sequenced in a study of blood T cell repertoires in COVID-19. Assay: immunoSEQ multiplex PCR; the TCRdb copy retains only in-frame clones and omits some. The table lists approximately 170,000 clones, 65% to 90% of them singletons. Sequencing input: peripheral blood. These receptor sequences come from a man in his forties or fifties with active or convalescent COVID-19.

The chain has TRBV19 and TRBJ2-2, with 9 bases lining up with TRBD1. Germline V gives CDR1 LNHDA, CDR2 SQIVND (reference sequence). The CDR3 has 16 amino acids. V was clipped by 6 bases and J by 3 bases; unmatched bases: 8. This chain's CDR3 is CASSEPRTGDTGELFF. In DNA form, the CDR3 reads TGTGCCAGTAGCGAACCTCGGACAGGGGACACCGGGGAGCTGTTTTTT.

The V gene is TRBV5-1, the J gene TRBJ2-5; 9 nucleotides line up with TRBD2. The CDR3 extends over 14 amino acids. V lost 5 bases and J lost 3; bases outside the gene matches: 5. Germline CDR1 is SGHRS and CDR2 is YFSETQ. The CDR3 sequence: CASSSGLAEETQYF. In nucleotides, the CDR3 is TGCGCCAGCAGTTCGGGACTAGCAGAAGAGACCCAGTACTTC.

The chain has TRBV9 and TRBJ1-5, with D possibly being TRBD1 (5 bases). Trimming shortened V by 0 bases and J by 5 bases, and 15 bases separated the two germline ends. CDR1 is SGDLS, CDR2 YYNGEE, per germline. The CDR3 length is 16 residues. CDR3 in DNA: TGTGCCAGCAGCGTAGAAAGGGGAATGGGGTATCAGCCCCAGCATTTT. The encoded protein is CASSVERGMGYQPQHF.

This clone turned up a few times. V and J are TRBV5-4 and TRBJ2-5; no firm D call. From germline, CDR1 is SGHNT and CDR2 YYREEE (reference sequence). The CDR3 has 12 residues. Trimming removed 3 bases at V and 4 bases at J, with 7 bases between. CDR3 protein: CASSYGGETQYF. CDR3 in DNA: TGTGCCAGCAGCTACGGTGGAGAGACCCAGTACTTC.

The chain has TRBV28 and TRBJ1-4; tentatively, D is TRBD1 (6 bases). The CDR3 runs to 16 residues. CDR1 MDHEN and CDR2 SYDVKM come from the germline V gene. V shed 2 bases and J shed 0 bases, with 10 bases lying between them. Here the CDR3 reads CASSLGDTSTNEKLFF. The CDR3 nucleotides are TGTGCCAGCAGTTTAGGGGACACCTCAACTAATGAAAAACTGTTTTTT.

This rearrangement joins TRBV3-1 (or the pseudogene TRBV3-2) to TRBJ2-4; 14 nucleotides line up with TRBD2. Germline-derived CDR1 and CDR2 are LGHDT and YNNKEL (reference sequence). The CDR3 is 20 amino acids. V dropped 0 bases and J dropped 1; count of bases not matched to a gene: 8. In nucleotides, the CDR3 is TGTGCCAGCAGCCAAGATTGGGGACTAGCGGGAGTAGTTGCCAAAAACATTCAGTACTTC. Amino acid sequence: CASSQDWGLAGVVAKNIQYF.

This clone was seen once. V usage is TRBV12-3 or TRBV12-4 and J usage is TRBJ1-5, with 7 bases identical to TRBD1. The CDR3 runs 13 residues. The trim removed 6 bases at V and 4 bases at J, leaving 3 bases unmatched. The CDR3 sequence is CASRAGGNQPQHF. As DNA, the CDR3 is TGTGCCAGCAGGGCAGGGGGTAATCAGCCCCAGCATTTT.

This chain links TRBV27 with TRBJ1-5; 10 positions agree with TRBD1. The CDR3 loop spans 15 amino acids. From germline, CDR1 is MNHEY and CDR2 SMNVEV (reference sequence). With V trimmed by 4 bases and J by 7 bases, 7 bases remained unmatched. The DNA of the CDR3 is TGTGCCAGCAGTTCACGACAGGGGGCCGTCCAGCCCCAGCATTTT. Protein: CASSSRQGAVQPQHF.

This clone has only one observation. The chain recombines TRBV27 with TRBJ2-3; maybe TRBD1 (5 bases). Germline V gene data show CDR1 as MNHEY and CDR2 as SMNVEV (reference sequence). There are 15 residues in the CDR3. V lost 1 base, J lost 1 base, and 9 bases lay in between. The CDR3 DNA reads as TGTGCCAGCAGTTTATGGGGCAGCCGCACAGATACGCAGTATTTT. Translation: CASSLWGSRTDTQYF.

The DNA of the CDR3 is TGTGCCAGCAGCTTAGAGGAGGGAATCGGTCAGCCCCAGCATTTT. Its translation: CASSLEEGIGQPQHF. The gene calls are TRBV7-2 and TRBJ1-5; D remains ambiguous. The germline CDR1 and CDR2 sequences are SGHTA and FQGNSA. The V end lost 1 base, the J end lost 6 bases, and 13 bases lay between the germline ends. The CDR3 spans 15 residues.

The chain's CDR3 is CASSQSDTQYF. The DNA of the CDR3 is TGTGCCAGCAGCCAGTCGGATACGCAGTATTTT. This chain links TRBV3-1 (or the pseudogene TRBV3-2) with TRBJ2-3, with unresolved D. Germline CDR1 reads LGHDT; CDR2 reads YNNKEL (reference sequence). The CDR3 has 11 residues. Deletions cut 3 bases from V and 6 bases from J, with 4 bases between.

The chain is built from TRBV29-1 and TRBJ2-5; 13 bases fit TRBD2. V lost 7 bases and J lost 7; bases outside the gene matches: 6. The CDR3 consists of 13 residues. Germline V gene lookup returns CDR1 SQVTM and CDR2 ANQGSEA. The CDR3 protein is CSGGTSGTGTQYF. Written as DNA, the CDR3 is TGCAGCGGTGGGACTAGCGGGACGGGGACCCAGTACTTC.

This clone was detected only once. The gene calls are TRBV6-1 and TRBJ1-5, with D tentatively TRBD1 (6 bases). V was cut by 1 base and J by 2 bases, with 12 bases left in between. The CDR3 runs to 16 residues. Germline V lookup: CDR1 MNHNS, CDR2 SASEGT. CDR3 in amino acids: CASSEVQGLGNQPQHF. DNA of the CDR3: TGTGCCAGCAGTGAAGTTCAGGGGCTTGGCAATCAGCCCCAGCATTTT.

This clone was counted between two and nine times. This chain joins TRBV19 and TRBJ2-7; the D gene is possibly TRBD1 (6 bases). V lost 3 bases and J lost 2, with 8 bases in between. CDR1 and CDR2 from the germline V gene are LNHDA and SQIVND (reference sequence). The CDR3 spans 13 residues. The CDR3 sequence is CASSMDRAYEQYF. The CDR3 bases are TGTGCCAGTAGTATGGACAGAGCCTACGAGCAGTACTTC.

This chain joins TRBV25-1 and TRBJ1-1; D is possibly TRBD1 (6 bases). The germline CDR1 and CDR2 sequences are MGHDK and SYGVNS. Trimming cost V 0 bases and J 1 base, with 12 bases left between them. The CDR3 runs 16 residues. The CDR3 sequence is CASSEYGMGANTEAFF. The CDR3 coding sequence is TGTGCCAGCAGTGAATACGGTATGGGGGCGAACACTGAAGCTTTCTTT. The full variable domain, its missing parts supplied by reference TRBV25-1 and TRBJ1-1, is EADIYQTPRYLVIGTGKKITLECSQTMGHDKMYWYQQDPGMELHLIHYSYGVNSTEKGDLSSESTVSRIRTEHFPLTLESARPSHTSQYLCASSEYGMGANTEAFFGQGTRLTVV.

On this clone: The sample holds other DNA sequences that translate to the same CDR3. For the CDR3, the DNA is TGTGCCAGCAGCCAAGACGCGGTTCGATCTGGAAACACCATATATTTT. The encoded protein is CASSQDAVRSGNTIYF. The V and J genes are TRBV3-1 (or the pseudogene TRBV3-2) and TRBJ1-3; D is unclear. The CDR3 is made up of 16 amino acids. The germline V and J ends were trimmed by 0 bases and 1 base, with 10 bases remaining between them. Germline CDR1 and CDR2: LGHDT and YNNKEL (reference sequence).

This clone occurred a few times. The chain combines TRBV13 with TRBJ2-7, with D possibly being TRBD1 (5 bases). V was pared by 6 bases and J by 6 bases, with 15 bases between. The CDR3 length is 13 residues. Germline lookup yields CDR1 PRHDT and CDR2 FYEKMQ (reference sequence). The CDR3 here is CASSPTAGSEQYF. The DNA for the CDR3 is TGTGCCAGCAGTCCTACCGCAGGGTCCGAGCAGTACTTC. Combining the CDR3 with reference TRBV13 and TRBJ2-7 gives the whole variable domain AAGVIQSPRHLIKEKRETATLKCYPIPRHDTVYWYQQGPGQDPQFLISFYEKMQSDKGSIPDRFSAQQFSDYHSELNMSSLELGDSALYFCASSPTAGSEQYFGPGTRLTVT.

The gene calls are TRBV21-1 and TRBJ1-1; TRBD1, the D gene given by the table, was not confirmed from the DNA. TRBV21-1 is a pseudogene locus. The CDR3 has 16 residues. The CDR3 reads CASMRTDRTINTEAFF. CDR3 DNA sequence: TGTGCCAGCATGAGAACGGACAGGACGATAAACACTGAAGCTTTCTTT.

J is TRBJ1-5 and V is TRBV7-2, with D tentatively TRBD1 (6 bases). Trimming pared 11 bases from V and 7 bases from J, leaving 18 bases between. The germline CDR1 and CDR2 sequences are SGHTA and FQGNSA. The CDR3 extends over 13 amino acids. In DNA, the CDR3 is TGTGCCTGTCAAAGGGGTAGGGGGCAGCCCCAGCATTTT. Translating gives CACQRGRGQPQHF.